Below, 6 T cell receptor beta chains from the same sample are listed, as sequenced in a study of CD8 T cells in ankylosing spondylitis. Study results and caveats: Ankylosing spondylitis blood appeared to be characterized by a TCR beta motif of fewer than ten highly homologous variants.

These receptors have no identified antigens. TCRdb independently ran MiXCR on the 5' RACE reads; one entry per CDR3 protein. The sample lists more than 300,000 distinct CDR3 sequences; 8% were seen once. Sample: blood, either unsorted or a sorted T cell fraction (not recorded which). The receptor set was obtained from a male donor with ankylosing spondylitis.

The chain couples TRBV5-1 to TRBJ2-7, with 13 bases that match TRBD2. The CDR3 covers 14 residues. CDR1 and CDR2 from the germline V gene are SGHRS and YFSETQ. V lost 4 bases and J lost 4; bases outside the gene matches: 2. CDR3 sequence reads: CASSATSGRYEQYF. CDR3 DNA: TGCGCCAGCAGCGCGACTAGCGGGAGGTACGAGCAGTACTTC.

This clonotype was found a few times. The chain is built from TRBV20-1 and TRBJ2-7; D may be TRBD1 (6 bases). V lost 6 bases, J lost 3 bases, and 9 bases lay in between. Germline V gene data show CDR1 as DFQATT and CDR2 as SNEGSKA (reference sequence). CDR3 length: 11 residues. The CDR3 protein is CSAKTGYEQYF. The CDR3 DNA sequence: TGCAGTGCGAAGACAGGCTACGAGCAGTACTTC.

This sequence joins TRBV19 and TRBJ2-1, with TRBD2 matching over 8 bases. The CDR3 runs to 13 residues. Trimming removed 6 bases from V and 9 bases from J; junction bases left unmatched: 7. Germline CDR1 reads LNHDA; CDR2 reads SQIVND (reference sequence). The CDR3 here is CASSTGRDGEQFF. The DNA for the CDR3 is TGTGCCAGTAGCACCGGGAGGGACGGTGAGCAGTTCTTC.

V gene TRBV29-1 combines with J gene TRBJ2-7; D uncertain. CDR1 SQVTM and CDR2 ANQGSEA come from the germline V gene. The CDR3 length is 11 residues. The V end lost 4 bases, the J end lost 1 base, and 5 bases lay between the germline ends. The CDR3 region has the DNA TGCAGCGTTGTCGGGTCCTACGAGCAGTACTTC. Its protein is CSVVGSYEQYF.

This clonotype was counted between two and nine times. The CDR3 coding sequence is TGTGCCAGCAGCTTAAGCGGGAGTCTCTACAATGAGCAGTTCTTC. Its protein is CASSLSGSLYNEQFF. J is TRBJ2-1 and V is TRBV11-3; 8 bases align to TRBD2. J lost 3 bases, V lost 2 bases, and 3 bases had no gene match. The CDR3 totals 15 residues. Germline values: CDR1 SGHNT, CDR2 YENEEA.

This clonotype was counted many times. Here the CDR3 DNA reads TGCGCCAGCAGCCAAGCGGTGTTTGCGGGAACTAATGAAAAACTGTTTTTT. It translates to CASSQAVFAGTNEKLFF. The rearrangement links TRBV4-3 to TRBJ1-4; D not certain. Germline CDR1 LGHNA, CDR2 YSLEER. V lost 1 base and J lost 1, with 13 bases in between. The CDR3 covers 17 residues.